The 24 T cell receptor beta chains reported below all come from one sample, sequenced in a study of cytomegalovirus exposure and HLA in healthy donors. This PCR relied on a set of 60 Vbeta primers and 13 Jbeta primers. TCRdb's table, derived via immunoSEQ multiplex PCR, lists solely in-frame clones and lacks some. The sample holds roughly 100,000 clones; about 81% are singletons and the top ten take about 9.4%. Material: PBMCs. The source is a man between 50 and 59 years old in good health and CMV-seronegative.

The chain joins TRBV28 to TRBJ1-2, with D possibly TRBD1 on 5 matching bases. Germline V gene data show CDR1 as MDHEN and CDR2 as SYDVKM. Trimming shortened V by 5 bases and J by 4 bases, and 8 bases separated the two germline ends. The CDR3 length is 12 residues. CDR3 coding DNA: TGTGCCAGCAGTCACGACAGCTATGGCTACACCTTC. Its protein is CASSHDSYGYTF.

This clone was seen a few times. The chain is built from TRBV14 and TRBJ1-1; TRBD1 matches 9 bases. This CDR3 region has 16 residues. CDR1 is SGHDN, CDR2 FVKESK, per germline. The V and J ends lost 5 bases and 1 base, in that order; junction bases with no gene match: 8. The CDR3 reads CASSVAGQGSNTEAFF. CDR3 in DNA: TGTGCCAGCAGCGTCGCTGGACAGGGGTCGAACACTGAAGCTTTCTTT.

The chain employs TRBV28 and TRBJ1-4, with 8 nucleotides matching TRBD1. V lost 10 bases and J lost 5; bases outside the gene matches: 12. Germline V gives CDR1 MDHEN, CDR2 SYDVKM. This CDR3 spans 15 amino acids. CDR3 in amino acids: CAIGTGAMGNEKLFF. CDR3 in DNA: TGTGCCATTGGGACAGGCGCCATGGGGAATGAAAAACTGTTTTTT.

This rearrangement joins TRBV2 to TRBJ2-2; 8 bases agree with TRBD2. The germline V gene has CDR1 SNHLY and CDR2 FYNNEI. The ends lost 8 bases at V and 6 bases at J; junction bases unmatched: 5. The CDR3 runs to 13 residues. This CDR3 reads CASRREVSGELFF. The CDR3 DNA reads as TGTGCCAGCCGGCGGGAGGTCTCCGGGGAGCTGTTTTTT. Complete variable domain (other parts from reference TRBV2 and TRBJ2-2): EPEVTQTPSHQVTQMGQEVILRCVPISNHLYFYWYRQILGQKVEFLVSFYNNEISEKSEIFDDQFSVERPDGSNFTLKIRSTKLEDSAMYFCASRREVSGELFFGEGSRLTVL.

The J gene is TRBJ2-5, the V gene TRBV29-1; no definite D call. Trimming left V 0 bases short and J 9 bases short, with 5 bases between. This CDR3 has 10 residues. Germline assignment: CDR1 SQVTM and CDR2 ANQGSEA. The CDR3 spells CSVEEASQYF. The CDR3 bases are TGCAGCGTTGAAGAAGCGTCCCAGTACTTC.

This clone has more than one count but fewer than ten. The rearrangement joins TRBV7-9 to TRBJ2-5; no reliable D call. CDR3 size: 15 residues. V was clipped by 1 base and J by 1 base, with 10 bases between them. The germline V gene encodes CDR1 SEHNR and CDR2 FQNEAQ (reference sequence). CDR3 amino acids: CASSLVKRSQETQYF. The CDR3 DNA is TGTGCCAGCAGCTTAGTTAAACGGAGCCAAGAGACCCAGTACTTC.

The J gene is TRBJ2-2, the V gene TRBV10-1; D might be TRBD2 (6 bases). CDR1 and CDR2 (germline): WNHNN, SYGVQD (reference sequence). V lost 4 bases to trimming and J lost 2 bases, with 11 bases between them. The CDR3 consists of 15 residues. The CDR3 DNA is TGCGCCAGCAGTGCGGAGGGTGCAAACACCGGGGAGCTGTTTTTT. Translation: CASSAEGANTGELFF.

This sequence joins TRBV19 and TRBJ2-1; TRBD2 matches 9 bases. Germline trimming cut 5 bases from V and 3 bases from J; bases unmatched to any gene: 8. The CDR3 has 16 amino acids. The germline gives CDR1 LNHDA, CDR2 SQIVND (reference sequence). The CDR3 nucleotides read TGTGCCAGTAGTTCCCGAGCGGGAGGCAGCTACAATGAGCAGTTCTTC. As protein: CASSSRAGGSYNEQFF.

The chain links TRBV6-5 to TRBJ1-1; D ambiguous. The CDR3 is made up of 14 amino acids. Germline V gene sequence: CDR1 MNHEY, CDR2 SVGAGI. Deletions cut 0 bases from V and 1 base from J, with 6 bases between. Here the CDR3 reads CASSYSNRNTEAFF. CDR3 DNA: TGTGCCAGCAGTTACTCGAACAGGAACACTGAAGCTTTCTTT.

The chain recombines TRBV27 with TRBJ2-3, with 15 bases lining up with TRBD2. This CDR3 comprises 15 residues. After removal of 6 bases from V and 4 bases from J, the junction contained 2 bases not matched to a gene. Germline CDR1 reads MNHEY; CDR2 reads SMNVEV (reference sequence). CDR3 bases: TGTGCCAGCAGGGGACTAGCGGGAGGAGCAGATACGCAGTATTTT. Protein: CASRGLAGGADTQYF.

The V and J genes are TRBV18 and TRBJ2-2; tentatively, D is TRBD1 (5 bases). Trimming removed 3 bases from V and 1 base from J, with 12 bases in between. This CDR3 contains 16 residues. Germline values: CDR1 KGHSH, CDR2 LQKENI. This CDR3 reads CASSPSGQRNTGELFF. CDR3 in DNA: TGTGCCAGCTCACCCAGTGGACAAAGGAACACCGGGGAGCTGTTTTTT.

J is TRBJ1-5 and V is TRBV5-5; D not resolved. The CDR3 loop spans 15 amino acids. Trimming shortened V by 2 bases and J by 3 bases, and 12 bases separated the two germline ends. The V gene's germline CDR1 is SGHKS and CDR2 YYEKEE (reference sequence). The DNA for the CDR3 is TGTGCCAGCAGCTTAGAGGGCAGACTCAATCAGCCCCAGCATTTT. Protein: CASSLEGRLNQPQHF.

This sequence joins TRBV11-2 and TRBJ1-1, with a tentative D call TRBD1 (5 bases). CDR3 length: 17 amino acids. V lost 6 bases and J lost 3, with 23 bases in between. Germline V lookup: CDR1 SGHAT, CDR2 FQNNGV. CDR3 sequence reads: CASRHCWGGSCDTEAFF. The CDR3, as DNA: TGTGCCAGCAGACATTGCTGGGGGGGAAGTTGCGACACTGAAGCTTTCTTT.

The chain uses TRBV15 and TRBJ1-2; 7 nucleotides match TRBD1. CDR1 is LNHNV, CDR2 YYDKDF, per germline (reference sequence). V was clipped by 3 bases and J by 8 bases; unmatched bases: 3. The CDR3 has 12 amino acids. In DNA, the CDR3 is TGTGCCACCAGCAGGGGACAGTACGGCTACACCTTC. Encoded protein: CATSRGQYGYTF.

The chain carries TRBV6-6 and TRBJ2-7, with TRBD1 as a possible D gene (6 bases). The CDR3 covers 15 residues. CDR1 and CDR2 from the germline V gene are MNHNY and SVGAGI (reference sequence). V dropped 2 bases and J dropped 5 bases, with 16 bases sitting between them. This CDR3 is CASSYDPGQFHEQYF. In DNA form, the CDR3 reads TGTGCCAGCAGTTACGACCCGGGACAATTCCACGAGCAGTACTTC.

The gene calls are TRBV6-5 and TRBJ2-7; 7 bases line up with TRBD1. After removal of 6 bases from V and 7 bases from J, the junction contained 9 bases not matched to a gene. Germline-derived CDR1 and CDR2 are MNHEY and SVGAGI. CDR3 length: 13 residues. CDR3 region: CASRPGQSSEQYF. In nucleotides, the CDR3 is TGTGCCAGCAGGCCGGGACAGAGTTCTGAGCAGTACTTC.

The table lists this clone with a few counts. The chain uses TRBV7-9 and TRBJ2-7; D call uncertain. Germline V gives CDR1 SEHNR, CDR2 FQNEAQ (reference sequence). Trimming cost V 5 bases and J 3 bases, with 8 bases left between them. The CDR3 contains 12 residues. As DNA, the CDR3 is TGTGCCAGCAGCACACAGCTCTACGAGCAGTACTTC. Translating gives CASSTQLYEQYF.

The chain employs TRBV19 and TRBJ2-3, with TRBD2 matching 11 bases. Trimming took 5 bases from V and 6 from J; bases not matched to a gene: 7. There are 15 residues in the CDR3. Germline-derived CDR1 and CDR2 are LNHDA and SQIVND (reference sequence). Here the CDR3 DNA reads TGTGCCAGTAGTCCCGGGACTAGCGGAATGGATACGCAGTATTTT. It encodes CASSPGTSGMDTQYF.

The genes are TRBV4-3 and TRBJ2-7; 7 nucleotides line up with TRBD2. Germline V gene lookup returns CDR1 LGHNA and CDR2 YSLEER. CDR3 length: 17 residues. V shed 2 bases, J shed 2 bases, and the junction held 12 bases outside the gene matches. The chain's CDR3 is CASSQSSLAESAYEQYF. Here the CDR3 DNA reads TGCGCCAGCAGCCAATCCTCTCTAGCGGAAAGCGCCTACGAGCAGTACTTC.

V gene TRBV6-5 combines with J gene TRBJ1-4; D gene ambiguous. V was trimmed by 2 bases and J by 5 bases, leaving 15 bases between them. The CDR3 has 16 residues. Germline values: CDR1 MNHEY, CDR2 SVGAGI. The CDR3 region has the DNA TGTGCCAGCAGTTACCGGAGGCCGGGCAGAAATGAAAAACTGTTTTTT. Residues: CASSYRRPGRNEKLFF.

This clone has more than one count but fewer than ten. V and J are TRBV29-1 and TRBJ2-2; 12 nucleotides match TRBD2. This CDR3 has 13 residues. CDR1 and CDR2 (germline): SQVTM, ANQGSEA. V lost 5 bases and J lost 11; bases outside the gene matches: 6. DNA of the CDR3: TGCAGCGTTAGAACTAGCGGGAGGAGTGAGCTGTTTTTT. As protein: CSVRTSGRSELFF.

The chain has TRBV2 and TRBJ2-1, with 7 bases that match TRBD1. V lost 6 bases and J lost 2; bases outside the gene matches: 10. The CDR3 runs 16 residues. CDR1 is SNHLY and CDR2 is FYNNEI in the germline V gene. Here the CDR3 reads CASSPRRTGAYNEQFF. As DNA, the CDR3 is TGTGCCAGCAGCCCCCGCCGGACAGGAGCCTACAATGAGCAGTTCTTC.

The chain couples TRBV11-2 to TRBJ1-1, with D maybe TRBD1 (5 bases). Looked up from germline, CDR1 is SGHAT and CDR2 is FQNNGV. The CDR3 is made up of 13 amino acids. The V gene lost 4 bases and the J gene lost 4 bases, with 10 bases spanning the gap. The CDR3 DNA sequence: TGTGCCAGCAGCTCGCTGGGGCTCACTGAAGCTTTCTTT. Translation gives CASSSLGLTEAFF. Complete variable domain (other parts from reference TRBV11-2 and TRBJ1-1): EAGVAQSPRYKIIEKRQSVAFWCNPISGHATLYWYQQILGQGPKLLIQFQNNGVVDDSQLPKDRFSAERLKGVDSTLKIQPAKLEDSAVYLCASSSLGLTEAFFGQGTRLTVV.

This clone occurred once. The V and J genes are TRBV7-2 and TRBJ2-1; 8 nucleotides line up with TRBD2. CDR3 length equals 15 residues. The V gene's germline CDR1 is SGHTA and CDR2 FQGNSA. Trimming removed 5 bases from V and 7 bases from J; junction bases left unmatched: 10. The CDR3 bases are TGTGCCAGCAGCCGGCTAGCGGGTAATGGGAATGAGCAGTTCTTC. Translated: CASSRLAGNGNEQFF.